This TCR beta chain originates from a study of response to subunit inactivated influenza vaccine. MiXCR, run by TCRdb on the RT-PCR reads, gives a single entry per CDR3 protein. In the table there are almost 250,000 distinct CDR3 sequences, 9% to 15% of which are singletons. Whole-study results and caveats: Few new T cells, the authors suggested, are recruited by each seasonal influenza vaccination.

On this clonotype: As yet, its antigen is unknown.

The TCR originated in a man aged 45-65 years who received an inactivated influenza vaccine. The sample was non-naive T cells sorted from PBMCs, taken 14 to 15 days before vaccination.

The CDR3, as DNA: TGTGCCAGCAGCCAGGACGCCTGGGAACCCCTCCACTTT. It translates to CASSQDAWEPLHF. The chain is built from TRBV4-2 and TRBJ1-6; D gene uncertain. The ends were cut back, 3 bases at V and 12 bases at J, with 12 bases in the middle. Germline values: CDR1 LGHNA, CDR2 YNFKEQ. The CDR3 is 13 amino acids.